This T cell receptor (beta chain) was observed in a study of blood T cell repertoires in COVID-19. Background on the study: Material from acute and convalescent COVID-19 was sourced from the United States, Italy and Spain. T cells, B-cell-depleted T cells, or PBMCs supplied cDNA or gDNA.

Between the trimmed V and J ends, which lost 6 bases and 4 bases, there was a span of 15 bases. Germline V gives CDR1 MNHNY, CDR2 SVGAGI (reference sequence). The CDR3 consists of 14 residues. TCRdb's table, derived via immunoSEQ multiplex PCR, lists solely in-frame clones and lacks some. The sample consists of around 260,000 clones, 80% to 90% of them appearing once. This TCR came from a woman in her seventies with COVID-19, enrolled during active disease. Sequencing used peripheral blood. The chain carries TRBV6-6 and TRBJ1-2, with D perhaps matching TRBD1 (6 bases). CDR3 residues: CASRSDRSRYGYTF. Here the CDR3 DNA reads TGTGCCAGCAGGAGCGACAGGTCGCGCTATGGCTACACCTTC.